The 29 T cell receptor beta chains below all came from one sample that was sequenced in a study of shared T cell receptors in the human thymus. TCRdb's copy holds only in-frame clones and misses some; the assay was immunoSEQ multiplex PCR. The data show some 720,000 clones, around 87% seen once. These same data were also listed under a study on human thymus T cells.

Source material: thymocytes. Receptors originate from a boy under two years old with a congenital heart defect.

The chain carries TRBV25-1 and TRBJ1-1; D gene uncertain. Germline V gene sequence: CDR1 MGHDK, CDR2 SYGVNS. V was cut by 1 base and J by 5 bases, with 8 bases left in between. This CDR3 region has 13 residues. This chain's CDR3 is CASSEFGGTEAFF. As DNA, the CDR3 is TGTGCCAGCAGTGAATTCGGAGGGACTGAAGCTTTCTTT.

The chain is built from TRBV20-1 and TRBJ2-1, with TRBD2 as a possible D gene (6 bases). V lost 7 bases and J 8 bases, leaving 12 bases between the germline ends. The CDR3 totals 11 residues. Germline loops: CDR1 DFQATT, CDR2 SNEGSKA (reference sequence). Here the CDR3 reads CSGEVVHEQFF. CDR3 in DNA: TGCAGTGGGGAGGTGGTCCATGAGCAGTTCTTC.

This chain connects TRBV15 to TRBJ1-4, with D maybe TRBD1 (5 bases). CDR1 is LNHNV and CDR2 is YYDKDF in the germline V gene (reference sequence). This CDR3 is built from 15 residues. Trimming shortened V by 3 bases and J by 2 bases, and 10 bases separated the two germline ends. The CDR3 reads CATSSVRGTNEKLFF. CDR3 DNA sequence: TGTGCCACCAGCAGTGTTCGGGGGACTAATGAAAAACTGTTTTTT. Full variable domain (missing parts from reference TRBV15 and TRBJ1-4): DAMVIQNPRYQVTQFGKPVTLSCSQTLNHNVMYWYQQKSSQAPKLLFHYYDKDFNNEADTPDNFQSRRPNTSFCFLDIRSPGLGDTAMYLCATSSVRGTNEKLFFGSGTQLSVL.

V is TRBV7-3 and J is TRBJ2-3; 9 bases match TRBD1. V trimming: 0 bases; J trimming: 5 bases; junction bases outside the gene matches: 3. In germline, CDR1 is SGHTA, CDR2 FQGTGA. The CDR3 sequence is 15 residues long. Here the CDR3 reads CASSLTDRGGDTQYF. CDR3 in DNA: TGTGCCAGCAGCTTAACGGACAGGGGAGGAGATACGCAGTATTTT.

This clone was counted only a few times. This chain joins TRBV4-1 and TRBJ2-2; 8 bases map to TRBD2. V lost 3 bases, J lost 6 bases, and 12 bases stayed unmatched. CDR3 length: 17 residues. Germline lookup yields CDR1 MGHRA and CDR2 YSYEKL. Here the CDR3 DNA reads TGCGCCAGCAGCCAGCGAGGAGGACTAGCCGAGGCCGGGGAGCTGTTTTTT. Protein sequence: CASSQRGGLAEAGELFF.

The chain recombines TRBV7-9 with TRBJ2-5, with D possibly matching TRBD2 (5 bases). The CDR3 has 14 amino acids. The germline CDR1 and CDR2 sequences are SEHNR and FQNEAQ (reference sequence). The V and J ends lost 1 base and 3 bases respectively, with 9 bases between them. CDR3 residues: CASSLGLREETQYF. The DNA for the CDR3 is TGTGCCAGCAGCTTAGGACTAAGGGAAGAGACCCAGTACTTC.

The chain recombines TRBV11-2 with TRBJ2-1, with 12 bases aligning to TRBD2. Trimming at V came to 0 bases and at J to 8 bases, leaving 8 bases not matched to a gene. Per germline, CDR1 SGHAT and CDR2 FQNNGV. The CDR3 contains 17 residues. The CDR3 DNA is TGTGCCAGCAGCTTAGAGGCGCCTAGCGGGAGGGGCGATGAGCAGTTCTTC. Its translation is CASSLEAPSGRGDEQFF.

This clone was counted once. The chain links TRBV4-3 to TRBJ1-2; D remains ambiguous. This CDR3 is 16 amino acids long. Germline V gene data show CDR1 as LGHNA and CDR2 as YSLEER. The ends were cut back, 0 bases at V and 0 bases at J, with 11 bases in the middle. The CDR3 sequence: CASSQDLGWANYGYTF. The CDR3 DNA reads TGCGCCAGCAGCCAAGATCTAGGCTGGGCTAACTATGGCTACACCTTC.

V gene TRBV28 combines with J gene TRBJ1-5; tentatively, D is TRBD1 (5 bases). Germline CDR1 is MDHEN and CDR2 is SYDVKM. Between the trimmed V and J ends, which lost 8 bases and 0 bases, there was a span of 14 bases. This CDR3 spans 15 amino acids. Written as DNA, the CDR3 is TGTGCCAGCGCTTTAGAAGACAGTAGCAATCAGCCCCAGCATTTT. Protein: CASALEDSSNQPQHF.

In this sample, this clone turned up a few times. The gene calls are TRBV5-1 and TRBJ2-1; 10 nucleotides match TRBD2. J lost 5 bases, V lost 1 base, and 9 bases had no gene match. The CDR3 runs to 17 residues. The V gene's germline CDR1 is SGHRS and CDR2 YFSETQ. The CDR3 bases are TGCGCCAGCAGCTTGTTGAGGCTAGCGGGAGTCAACAATGAGCAGTTCTTC. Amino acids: CASSLLRLAGVNNEQFF.

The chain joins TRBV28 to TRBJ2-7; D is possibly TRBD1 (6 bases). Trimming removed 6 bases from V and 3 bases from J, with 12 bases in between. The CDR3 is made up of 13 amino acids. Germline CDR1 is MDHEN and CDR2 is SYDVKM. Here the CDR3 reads CASRPNRDYEQYF. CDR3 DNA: TGTGCCAGCAGACCGAACAGGGACTACGAGCAGTACTTC.

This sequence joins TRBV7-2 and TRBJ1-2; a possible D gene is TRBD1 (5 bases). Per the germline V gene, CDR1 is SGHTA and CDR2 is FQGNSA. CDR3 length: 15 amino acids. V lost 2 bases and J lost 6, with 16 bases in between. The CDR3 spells CASSLSGDGSDGYTF. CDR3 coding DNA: TGTGCCAGCAGCTTAAGCGGGGACGGCAGTGATGGCTACACCTTC.

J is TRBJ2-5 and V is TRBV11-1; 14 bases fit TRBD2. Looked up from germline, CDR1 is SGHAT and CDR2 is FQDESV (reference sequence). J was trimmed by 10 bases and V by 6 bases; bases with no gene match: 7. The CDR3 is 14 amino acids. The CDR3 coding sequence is TGTGCCAGCAGATCCGGGACTAGCGGGAGAATCCAGTACTTC. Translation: CASRSGTSGRIQYF.

The chain's CDR3 is CASSPPDRGSMYEQYF. The CDR3 DNA follows: TGTGCCAGCTCACCACCGGACAGGGGCTCCATGTACGAGCAGTACTTC. The V and J genes are TRBV18 and TRBJ2-7, with 9 bases fitting TRBD1. The J segment lost 4 bases and the V segment lost 0 bases, leaving 7 bases of the junction unmatched. Germline V lookup: CDR1 KGHSH, CDR2 LQKENI. This CDR3 comprises 16 residues.

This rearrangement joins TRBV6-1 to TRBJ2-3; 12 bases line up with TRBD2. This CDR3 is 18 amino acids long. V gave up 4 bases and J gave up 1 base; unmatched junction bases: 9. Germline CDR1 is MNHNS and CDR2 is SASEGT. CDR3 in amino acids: CASSAPSGRAQGTDTQYF. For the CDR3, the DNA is TGTGCCAGCAGTGCGCCTAGCGGGAGGGCCCAGGGCACAGATACGCAGTATTTT.

In DNA form, the CDR3 reads TGTGCCACCAGCAGACAGGGTGCAACTAATGAAAAACTGTTTTTT. This encodes CATSRQGATNEKLFF. This sequence joins TRBV15 and TRBJ1-4; possible D gene TRBD1, 5 bases. The CDR3 length is 15 residues. V shed 2 bases and J shed 0 bases, with 7 bases lying between them. Germline-derived CDR1 and CDR2 are LNHNV and YYDKDF (reference sequence).

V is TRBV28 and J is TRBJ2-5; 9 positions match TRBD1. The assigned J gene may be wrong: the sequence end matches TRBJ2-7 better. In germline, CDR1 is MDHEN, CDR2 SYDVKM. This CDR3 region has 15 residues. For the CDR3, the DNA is TGTGCCAGCGCCATAGGACAGGGGCCCTCCTACGAGCAGTACTTC. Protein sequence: CASAIGQGPSYEQYF.

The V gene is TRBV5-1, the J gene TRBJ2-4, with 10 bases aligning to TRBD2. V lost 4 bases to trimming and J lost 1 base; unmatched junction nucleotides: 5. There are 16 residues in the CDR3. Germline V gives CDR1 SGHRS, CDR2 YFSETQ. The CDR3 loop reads CASSIGLAEAKNIQYF. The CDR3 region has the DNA TGCGCCAGCAGCATAGGACTAGCGGAGGCCAAAAACATTCAGTACTTC.

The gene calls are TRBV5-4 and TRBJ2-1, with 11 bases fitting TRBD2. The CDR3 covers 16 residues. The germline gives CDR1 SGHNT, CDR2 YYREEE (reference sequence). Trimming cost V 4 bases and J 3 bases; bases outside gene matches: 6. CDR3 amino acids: CASSLTSGISYNEQFF. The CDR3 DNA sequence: TGTGCCAGCAGCCTGACTAGCGGGATTAGCTACAATGAGCAGTTCTTC.

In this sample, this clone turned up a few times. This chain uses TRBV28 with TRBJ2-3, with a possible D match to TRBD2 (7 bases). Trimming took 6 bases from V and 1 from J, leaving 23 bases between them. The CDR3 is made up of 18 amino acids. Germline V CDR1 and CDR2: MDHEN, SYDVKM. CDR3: CASSLYRGATRCTDTQYF. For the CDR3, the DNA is TGTGCCAGCAGCCTGTATCGGGGGGCGACGCGGTGCACAGATACGCAGTATTTT.

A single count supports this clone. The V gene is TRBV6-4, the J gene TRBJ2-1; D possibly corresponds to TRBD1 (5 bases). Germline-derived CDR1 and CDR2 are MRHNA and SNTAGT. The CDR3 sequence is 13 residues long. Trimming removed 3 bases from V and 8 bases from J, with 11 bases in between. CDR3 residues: CASSEGVVYEQFF. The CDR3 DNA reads TGTGCCAGCAGTGAAGGGGTAGTCTATGAGCAGTTCTTC.

The CDR3: CASSLDRGSGRATDTQYF. The CDR3 region has the DNA TGTGCCAGCAGCTTAGATCGGGGTAGCGGGAGGGCAACAGATACGCAGTATTTT. The rearrangement uses TRBV11-2 and TRBJ2-3; 11 bases match TRBD2. There are 18 residues in the CDR3. CDR1 and CDR2 (germline): SGHAT, FQNNGV. The ends lost 0 bases at V and 3 bases at J; junction bases unmatched: 8.

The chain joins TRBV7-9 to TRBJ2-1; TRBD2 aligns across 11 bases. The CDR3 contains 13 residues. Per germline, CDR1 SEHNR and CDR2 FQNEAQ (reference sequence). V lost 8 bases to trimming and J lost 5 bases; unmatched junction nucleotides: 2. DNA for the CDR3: TGTGCCAGCGGGACTAGCGGTGACAATGAGCAGTTCTTC. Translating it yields CASGTSGDNEQFF.

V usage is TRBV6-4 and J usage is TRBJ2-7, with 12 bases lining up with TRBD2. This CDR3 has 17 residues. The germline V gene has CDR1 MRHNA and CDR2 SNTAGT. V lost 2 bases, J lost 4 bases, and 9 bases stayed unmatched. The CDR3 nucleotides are TGTGCCAGCAGTGACCCCGGACTAGCGGGAAATAAGTACGAGCAGTACTTC. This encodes CASSDPGLAGNKYEQYF.

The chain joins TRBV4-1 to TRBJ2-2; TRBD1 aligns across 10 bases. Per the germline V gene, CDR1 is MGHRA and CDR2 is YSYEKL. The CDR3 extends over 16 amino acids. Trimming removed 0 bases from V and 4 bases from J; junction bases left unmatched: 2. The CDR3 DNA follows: TGCGCCAGCAGCCAAGATTGGGACAGGGGCACCGGGGAGCTGTTTTTT. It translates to CASSQDWDRGTGELFF.

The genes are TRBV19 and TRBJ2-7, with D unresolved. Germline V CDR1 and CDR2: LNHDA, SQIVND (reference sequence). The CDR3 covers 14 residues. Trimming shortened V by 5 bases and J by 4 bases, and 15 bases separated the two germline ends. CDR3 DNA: TGTGCCAGTAGTCCAGACTTAAAAAGGTACGAGCAGTACTTC. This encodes CASSPDLKRYEQYF.

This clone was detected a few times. In DNA, the CDR3 is TGTGCCAGCAGCCCCCCCGTCCTAGCGGGAGGACTCCACAATGAGCAGTTCTTC. It specifies CASSPPVLAGGLHNEQFF. The chain recombines TRBV7-8 with TRBJ2-1, with 11 bases matching TRBD2. Germline CDR1 and CDR2: SGHVS and FQNEAQ. V was pared by 5 bases and J by 5 bases, with 14 bases of the junction left unmatched. This CDR3 has 18 amino acids.

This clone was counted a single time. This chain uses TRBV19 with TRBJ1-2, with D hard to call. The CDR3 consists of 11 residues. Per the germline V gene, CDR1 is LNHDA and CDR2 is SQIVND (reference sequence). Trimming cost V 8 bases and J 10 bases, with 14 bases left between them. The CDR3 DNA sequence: TGTGCCAGTTCGTTGGATCGGGACTACACCTTC. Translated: CASSLDRDYTF.

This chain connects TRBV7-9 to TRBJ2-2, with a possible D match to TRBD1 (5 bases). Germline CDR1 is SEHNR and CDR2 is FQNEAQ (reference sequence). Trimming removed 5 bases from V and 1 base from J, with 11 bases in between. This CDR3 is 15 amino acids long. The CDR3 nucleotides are TGTGCCAGCAGCCGAGAGGACAAGAACACCGGGGAGCTGTTTTTT. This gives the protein CASSREDKNTGELFF.